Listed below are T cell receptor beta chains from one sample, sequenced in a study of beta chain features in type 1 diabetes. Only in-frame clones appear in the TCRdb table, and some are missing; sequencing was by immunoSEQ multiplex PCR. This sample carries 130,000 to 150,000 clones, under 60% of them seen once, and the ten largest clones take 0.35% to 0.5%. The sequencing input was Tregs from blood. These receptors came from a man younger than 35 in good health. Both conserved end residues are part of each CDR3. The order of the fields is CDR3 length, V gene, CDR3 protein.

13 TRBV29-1 CSVVVLGGYGYTF
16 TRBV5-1 CASSGGGTGIQETQYF
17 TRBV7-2 CASSSKVFRGAGDTQYF
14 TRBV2 CASSGRQGSYGYTF
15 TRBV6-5 CASSYSAGRDQPQHF
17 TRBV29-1 CSVEGIQESRSYNEQFF
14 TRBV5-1 CASSLGRWNTEAFF
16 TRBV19 CASSLTGPSGANVLTF
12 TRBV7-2 CASSFPNQPQHF
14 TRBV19 CASSIVGLAYGYTF
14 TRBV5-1 CASSLNRVANTQYF
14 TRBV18 CASSHRGPQETQYF
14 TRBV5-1 CASSFSGRKNEQFF
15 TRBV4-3 CASSQDPGLGDEQYF
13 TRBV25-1 CASSVRGGGTQYF
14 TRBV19 CASSITGTNYGYTF
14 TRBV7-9 CASSFGGPVYEQYF
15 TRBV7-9 CASSLSPQGARGYTF
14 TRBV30 CAWSSTGPFYGYTF
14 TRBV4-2 CASSQATVQETQYF
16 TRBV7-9 CASSASTGVGNQPQHF
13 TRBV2 CASSRGFTYEQYF
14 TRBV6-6 CASSHQGEKGEAFF
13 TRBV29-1 CSVSLGGGETQYF
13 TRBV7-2 CASSYRRGDTQYF
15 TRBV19 CASSIRYFSNQPQHF
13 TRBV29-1 CSAGTGWNNEQFF
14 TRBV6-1 CASAPGLAGDEQFF
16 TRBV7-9 CASSWRQGAGGNIQYF
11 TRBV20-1 CSASGTREQYF
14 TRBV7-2 CASSPFGTNYEQYF
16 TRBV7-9 CASSLAGGPTNYGYTF
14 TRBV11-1 CASSSQGTTGELFF
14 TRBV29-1 CSGKIMTSSNEQFF
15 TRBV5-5 CASRRRVVTNEKLFF
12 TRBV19 CASSIPEAGYTF
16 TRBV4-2 CASSQGRGGGTGELFF
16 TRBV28 CASSFFGPRLNTEAFF
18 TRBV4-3 CASSQFGGMGLAGDEQFF
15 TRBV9 CASSVSLRAGETQYF